This is a list of T cell receptor beta chains from one sample in a study of blood T cells in healthy people across ages. TCRdb reprocessed the 5' RACE reads with MiXCR, giving one entry per CDR3 protein. The data contain about 810,000 distinct CDR3 sequences, about 37% of them singletons. The sequenced sample was blood. The receptors here all came from a man aged 18 to 30 in good health. Both conserved end residues are part of each CDR3. The order of the fields is CDR3 protein, CDR3 DNA, D gene, V gene, clone size, J gene. D genes are given only for firm matches. Not every row has a clone size; where given, it reads once, few, many or a size class.

CSAQGGEGNEQYF TGCAGTGCACAGGGGGGCGAGGGGAATGAGCAGTACTTC TRBD1 TRBV20-1 NA TRBJ2-5
CASSLGANNEQFF TGTGCCAGCAGCTTGGGGGCCAACAATGAGCAGTTCTTC NA TRBV7-2 many TRBJ2-1
CATSDSSYRDNEQYF TGTGCCACCAGTGATTCGTCGTACAGGGACAATGAGCAGTACTTC NA TRBV24-1 few TRBJ2-5
CASSQSFDRGGEKLFF TGTGCCAGCAGCCAATCTTTTGACAGGGGAGGAGAAAAACTGTTTTTT TRBD1 TRBV4-2 few TRBJ1-4
CASSFQPSDEQYF TGTGCCAGCAGCTTCCAACCCTCTGATGAGCAGTACTTC NA TRBV11-2 NA TRBJ2-7
CASSPMQDQETQYF TGCGCCAGCTCACCAATGCAGGACCAAGAGACCCAGTACTTC NA TRBV18 NA TRBJ2-5
CASSLVSGMNTEAFF TGTGCCAGCAGCTTAGTATCCGGGATGAACACTGAAGCTTTCTTT NA TRBV7-2 few TRBJ1-1
CASRIGGNQPQHF TGTGCCAGCAGAATCGGCGGCAATCAGCCCCAGCATTTT NA TRBV6-2/TRBV6-3 NA TRBJ1-5
CASSLDRGLGETQYF TGTGCCAGCAGCCTGGACAGGGGTCTGGGGGAGACCCAGTACTTC TRBD1 TRBV3-1 NA TRBJ2-5
CASSQDGGTGGPEQFF TGTGCCAGCAGCCAAGATGGCGGGACAGGGGGCCCTGAGCAGTTCTTC TRBD1 TRBV4-2 NA TRBJ2-1
CASSGQGSSQETQYF TGTGCCAGCAGCGGACAGGGATCGAGTCAAGAGACCCAGTACTTC TRBD1 TRBV7-2 NA TRBJ2-5
CASSLIGTGKNIQYF TGCGCCAGCAGCTTGATCGGAACAGGGAAAAACATTCAGTACTTC NA TRBV5-1 many TRBJ2-4
CASTGTSGNSPLHF TGTGCCAGCACGGGCACCTCGGGTAATTCACCCCTCCACTTT NA TRBV6-6 few TRBJ1-6
CASSPGDRQTGELFF TGCGCCAGCAGCCCCGGGGACAGACAAACCGGGGAGCTGTTTTTT TRBD1 TRBV5-1 NA TRBJ2-2
CASSVDLGNEQFF TGTGCCAGCAGCGTAGATCTGGGAAATGAGCAGTTCTTC NA TRBV9 NA TRBJ2-1
CASRETASLDTQYF TGTGCCAGCAGGGAGACAGCGAGCCTGGATACGCAGTATTTT NA TRBV2 many TRBJ2-3
CASSATGTRHRNEQFF TGTGCCAGCAGCGCCACCGGGACTAGGCATCGCAATGAGCAGTTCTTC TRBD2 TRBV9 NA TRBJ2-1
CASLPGTTPHEQYF TGCGCCAGCCTTCCCGGGACCACCCCCCATGAGCAGTACTTC NA TRBV5-1 NA TRBJ2-7
CASRDGGRTDTQYF TGTGCCAGCAGGGACGGGGGGCGGACAGATACGCAGTATTTT NA TRBV6-4 NA TRBJ2-3
CSARGGQENHSNQPQHF TGCAGTGCTAGGGGTGGACAGGAGAATCATAGCAATCAGCCCCAGCATTTT TRBD1 TRBV20-1 NA TRBJ1-5
CASSSWTPQETQYF TGCGCCAGCAGCTCTTGGACTCCGCAAGAGACCCAGTACTTC NA TRBV5-1 many TRBJ2-5
CASSQEAGLYGDTQYF TGCGCCAGCAGCCAAGAGGCGGGACTCTACGGGGATACGCAGTATTTT NA TRBV4-3 many TRBJ2-3
CASSQTPVRSDSNQPQHF TGTGCCAGCAGCCAAACCCCCGTTCGGTCGGATAGCAATCAGCCCCAGCATTTT NA TRBV3-1 few TRBJ1-5
CASSPRWRGLTLSGANVLTF TGTGCCAGCAGCCCCCGATGGAGGGGGCTGACGCTCTCTGGGGCCAACGTCCTGACTTTC NA TRBV7-2 NA TRBJ2-6
CASSLLGAETQFF TGTGCCAGCAGCCTCCTTGGGGCAGAGACCCAGTTCTTC NA TRBV12-3/TRBV12-4 few TRBJ2-1
CASSELDPNLLTEAFF TGTGCCAGCAGTGAGTTGGATCCGAATCTACTCACTGAAGCTTTCTTT NA TRBV2 few TRBJ1-1
CASSWAASGNTIYF TGTGCCAGCAGCTGGGCAGCCTCTGGAAACACCATATATTTT NA TRBV3-1 NA TRBJ1-3
CAISETDSYGYTF TGTGCCATCAGTGAGACGGATTCCTATGGCTACACCTTC NA TRBV10-3 NA TRBJ1-2
CASRLAGGQDTQYF TGCGCCAGCAGGCTAGCGGGGGGGCAAGATACGCAGTATTTT TRBD2 TRBV5-1 many TRBJ2-3
CASSCSGTGDNYGYTF TGTGCCAGCAGTTGTTCCGGGACAGGCGACAACTATGGCTACACCTTC TRBD1 TRBV6-2/TRBV6-3 few TRBJ1-2
CASQPDRTGGTEAFF TGTGCCAGCCAGCCGGATAGGACAGGGGGCACTGAAGCTTTCTTT TRBD1 TRBV12-3/TRBV12-4 NA TRBJ1-1
CASSQGAGRRGGCTF TGTGCCAGCAGCCAAGGAGCCGGCAGGCGCGGTGGCTGCACCTTC NA TRBV3-1 once TRBJ1-2
CASSKRTSGGRPGTQYF TGTGCCAGCAGTAAAAGGACTAGCGGGGGCAGACCTGGTACGCAGTATTTT TRBD2 TRBV25-1 NA TRBJ2-3
CSVEAGLPYNEQFF TGCAGTGTCGAAGCGGGCCTCCCCTACAATGAGCAGTTCTTC NA TRBV20-1 once TRBJ2-1
CAISSGGDRPPFSYGYTF TGTGCCATCAGTTCGGGGGGGGACAGGCCCCCTTTCAGCTATGGCTACACCTTC TRBD1 TRBV10-3 few TRBJ1-2
CAWSHRGDNEQFF TGTGCCTGGAGCCACAGGGGGGACAATGAGCAGTTCTTC TRBD1 TRBV30 NA TRBJ2-1
CASSLVTDRLFLETQYF TGTGCCAGCAGTTTGGTAACCGACAGGTTGTTCTTAGAGACCCAGTACTTC NA TRBV28 many TRBJ2-5
CASSQDSDGNTIYF TGCGCCAGCAGCCAAGATTCGGATGGAAACACCATATATTTT NA TRBV4-3 once TRBJ1-3
CSARRSSGGSAIQYF TGCAGTGCTAGGAGATCTAGCGGGGGGTCCGCCATTCAGTACTTC TRBD2 TRBV20-1 few TRBJ2-4
CSALWQGNTEAFF TGCAGTGCCCTATGGCAGGGGAACACTGAAGCTTTCTTT NA TRBV20-1 few TRBJ1-1
CASSQDYQGGQPQHF TGCGCCAGCAGCCAAGATTACCAGGGAGGACAGCCCCAGCATTTT NA TRBV4-3 few TRBJ1-5
CASADKDRVKNEQFF TGTGCTAGTGCCGATAAAGACAGGGTTAAGAATGAGCAGTTCTTC TRBD1 TRBV12-5 few TRBJ2-1